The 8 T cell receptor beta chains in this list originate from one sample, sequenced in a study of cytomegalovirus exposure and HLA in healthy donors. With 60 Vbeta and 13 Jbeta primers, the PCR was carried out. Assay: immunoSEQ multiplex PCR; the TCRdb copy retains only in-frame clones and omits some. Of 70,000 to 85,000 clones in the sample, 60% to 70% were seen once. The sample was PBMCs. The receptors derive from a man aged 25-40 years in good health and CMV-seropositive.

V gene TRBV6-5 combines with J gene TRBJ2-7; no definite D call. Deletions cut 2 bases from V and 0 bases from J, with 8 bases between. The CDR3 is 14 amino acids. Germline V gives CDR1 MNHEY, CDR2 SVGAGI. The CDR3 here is CASSYDGYSYEQYF. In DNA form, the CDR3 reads TGTGCCAGCAGTTACGACGGGTACTCCTACGAGCAGTACTTC.

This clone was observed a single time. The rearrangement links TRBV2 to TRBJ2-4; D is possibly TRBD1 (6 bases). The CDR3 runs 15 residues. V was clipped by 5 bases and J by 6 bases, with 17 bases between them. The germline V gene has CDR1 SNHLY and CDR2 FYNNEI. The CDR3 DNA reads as TGTGCCAGCAGTCTTACCTCGCAGGGGTCAAACATTCAGTACTTC. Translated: CASSLTSQGSNIQYF.

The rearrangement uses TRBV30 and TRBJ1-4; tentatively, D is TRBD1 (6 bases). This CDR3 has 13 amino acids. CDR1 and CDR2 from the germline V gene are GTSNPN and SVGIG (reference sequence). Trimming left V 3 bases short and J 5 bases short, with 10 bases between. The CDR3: CAWRQGLNEKLFF. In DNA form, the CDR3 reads TGTGCCTGGAGACAGGGTTTAAATGAAAAACTGTTTTTT.

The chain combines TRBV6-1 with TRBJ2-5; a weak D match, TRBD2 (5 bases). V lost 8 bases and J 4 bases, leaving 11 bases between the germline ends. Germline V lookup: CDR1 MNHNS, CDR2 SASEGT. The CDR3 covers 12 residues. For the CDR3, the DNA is TGTGCCAGCGATAGCGTTAGAGAGACCCAGTACTTC. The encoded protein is CASDSVRETQYF.

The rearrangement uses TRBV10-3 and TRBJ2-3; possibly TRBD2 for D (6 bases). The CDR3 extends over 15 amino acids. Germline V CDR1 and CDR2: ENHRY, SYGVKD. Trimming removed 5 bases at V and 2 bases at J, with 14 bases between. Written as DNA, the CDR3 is TGTGCCATCAGTTTAACGGGAGCCTCCACAGATACGCAGTATTTT. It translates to CAISLTGASTDTQYF.

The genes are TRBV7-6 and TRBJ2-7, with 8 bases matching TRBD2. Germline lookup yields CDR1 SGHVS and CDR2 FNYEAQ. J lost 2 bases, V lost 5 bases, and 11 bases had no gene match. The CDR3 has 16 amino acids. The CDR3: CASSLFPTSGTYEQYF. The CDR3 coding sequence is TGTGCCAGCAGCCTCTTCCCAACTAGCGGAACCTACGAGCAGTACTTC.

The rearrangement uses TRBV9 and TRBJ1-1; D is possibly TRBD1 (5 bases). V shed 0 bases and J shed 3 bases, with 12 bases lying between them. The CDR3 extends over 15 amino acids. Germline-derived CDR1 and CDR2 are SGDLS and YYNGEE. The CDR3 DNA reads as TGTGCCAGCAGCGTAGGGATGGGGGGGGACACTGAAGCTTTCTTT. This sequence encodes CASSVGMGGDTEAFF.

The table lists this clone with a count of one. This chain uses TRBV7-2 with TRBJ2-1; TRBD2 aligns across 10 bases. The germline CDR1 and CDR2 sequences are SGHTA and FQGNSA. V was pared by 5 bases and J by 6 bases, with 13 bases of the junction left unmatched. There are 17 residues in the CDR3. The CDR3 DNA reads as TGTGCCAGCAGCCGTCAACTAGCGGGAAGTACTTTCAATGAGCAGTTCTTC. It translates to CASSRQLAGSTFNEQFF.